This TCR beta chain appears in the sequencing data of a study of CD8 T cells in ankylosing spondylitis. This clonotype appeared a few times. TCRdb re-called the 5' RACE reads through MiXCR, storing one row per CDR3 protein. The sample contains some 120,000 distinct CDR3 sequences, around 15% of which appear only once. Germline V gives CDR1 SGHRS, CDR2 YFSETQ. The CDR3 runs to 15 residues. V was cut by 4 bases and J by 1 base, with 14 bases left in between. The sample comprised blood, either unsorted or a sorted T cell fraction (not recorded which). The V and J genes are TRBV5-1 and TRBJ1-1, with D maybe TRBD1 (5 bases). The receptor was derived from a female donor with ankylosing spondylitis or in good health (not recorded which). CDR3 residues: CASSPSGGTNTEAFF. The CDR3 DNA sequence: TGCGCCAGCAGCCCGTCGGGCGGGACGAACACTGAAGCTTTCTTT.